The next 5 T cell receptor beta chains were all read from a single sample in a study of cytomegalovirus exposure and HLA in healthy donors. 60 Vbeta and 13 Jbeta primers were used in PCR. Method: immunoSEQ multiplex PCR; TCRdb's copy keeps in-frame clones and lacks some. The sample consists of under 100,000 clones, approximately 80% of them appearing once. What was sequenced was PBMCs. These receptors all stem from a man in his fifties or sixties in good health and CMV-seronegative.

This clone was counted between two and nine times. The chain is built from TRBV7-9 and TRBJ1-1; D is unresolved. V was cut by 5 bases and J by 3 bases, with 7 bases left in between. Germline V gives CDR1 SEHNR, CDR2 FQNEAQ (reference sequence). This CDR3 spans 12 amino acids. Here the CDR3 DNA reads TGTGCCAGCAGCCGGAGGGACACTGAAGCTTTCTTT. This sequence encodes CASSRRDTEAFF. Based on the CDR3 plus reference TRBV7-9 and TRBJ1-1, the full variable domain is DTGVSQNPRHKITKRGQNVTFRCDPISEHNRLYWYRQTLGQGPEFLTYFQNEAQLEKSRLLSDRFSAERPKGSFSTLEIQRTEQGDSAMYLCASSRRDTEAFFGQGTRLTVV.

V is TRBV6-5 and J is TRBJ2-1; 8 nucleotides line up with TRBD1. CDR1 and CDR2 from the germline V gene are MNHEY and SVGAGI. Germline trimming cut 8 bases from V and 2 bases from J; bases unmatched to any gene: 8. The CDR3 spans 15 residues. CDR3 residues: CASRLDRVAYNEQFF. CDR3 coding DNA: TGTGCCAGCCGCCTGGACAGGGTCGCCTACAATGAGCAGTTCTTC.

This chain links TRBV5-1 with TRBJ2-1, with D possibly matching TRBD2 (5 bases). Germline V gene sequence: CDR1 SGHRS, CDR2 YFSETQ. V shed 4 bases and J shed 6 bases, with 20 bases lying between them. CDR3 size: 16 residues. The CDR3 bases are TGCGCCAGCAGCCTAAACTGGGTAGCGCGGCCCAATGAGCAGTTCTTC. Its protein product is CASSLNWVARPNEQFF.

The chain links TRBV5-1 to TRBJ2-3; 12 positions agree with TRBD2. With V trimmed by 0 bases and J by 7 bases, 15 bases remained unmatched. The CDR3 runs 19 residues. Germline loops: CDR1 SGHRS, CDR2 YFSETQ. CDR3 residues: CASSLVPMTSGGRDNTQYF. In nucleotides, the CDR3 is TGCGCCAGCAGCTTGGTACCGATGACTAGCGGGGGCCGCGATAATACGCAGTATTTT.

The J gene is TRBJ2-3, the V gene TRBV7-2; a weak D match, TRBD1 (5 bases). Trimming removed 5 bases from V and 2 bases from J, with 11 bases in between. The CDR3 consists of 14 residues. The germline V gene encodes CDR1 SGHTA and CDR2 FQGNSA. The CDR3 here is CASSIDSLTDTQYF. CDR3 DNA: TGTGCCAGCAGCATCGACAGCCTCACAGATACGCAGTATTTT. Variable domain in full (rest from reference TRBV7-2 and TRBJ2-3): GAGVSQSPSNKVTEKGKDVELRCDPISGHTALYWYRQSLGQGLEFLIYFQGNSAPDKSGLPSDRFSAERTGGSVSTLTIQRTQQEDSAVYLCASSIDSLTDTQYFGPGTRLTVL.